These T cell receptor beta chains were read from a single sample in a study of cytotoxic CD8 clonotypes in ibrutinib-treated CLL. The method was immunoSEQ multiplex PCR; TCRdb's version includes in-frame clones alone and lacks a portion of them. The table records about 70,000 clones, 90% of them present only once. Source: PBMCs, taken after 12 months of ibrutinib treatment. These receptors all come from a human donor with chronic lymphocytic leukemia. The CDR3 runs from the conserved cysteine through the conserved F or W. A D gene is named only where the DNA matches it firmly. Clone size is shown for a subset of rows, as once, few, many or a class of expanded clone.

d_call clone_size j_call v_call cdr3_nt cdr3_aa
. . TRBJ1-1 TRBV7-3 TGTGCCAGCAGCCGCGACGGCTCGGAGGGCACTGAAGCTTTCTTT CASSRDGSEGTEAFF
. . TRBJ2-1 TRBV30 TGTGCCTGGGGCTTGGACGGAAACAATGAGCAGTTCTTC CAWGLDGNNEQFF
. . TRBJ2-7 TRBV2 TGTGCCAGCAGTAGACGACAGGTAGAGTACGAGCAGTACTTC CASSRRQVEYEQYF
TRBD1 . TRBJ1-2 TRBV18 TGTGCCAGCTCACTCGTACCACAGGGGCAGAGCTATGGCTACACCTTC CASSLVPQGQSYGYTF
TRBD1 . TRBJ2-1 TRBV5-1 TGCGCCAGCAGCTGGGGACAGAGCTCCTACAATGAGCAGTTCTTC CASSWGQSSYNEQFF
. . TRBJ1-2 TRBV6-1 TGTGCCAGCAGTGGACATTTCACCTTC CASSGHFTF
. few TRBJ1-1 TRBV6-6 TGTGCCAGCTTGGACCACCCGAACACTGAAGCTTTCTTT CASLDHPNTEAFF
TRBD1 . TRBJ1-2 TRBV6-1 TGTGCCACCCCGGGACAGTCGGTTTCGGGCTACACCTTC CATPGQSVSGYTF
. . TRBJ2-1 TRBV9 TGTGCCAGCAGCGTAGGATGGAATGAGCAGTTCTTC CASSVGWNEQFF
. . TRBJ2-3 TRBV11-2 TGTGCCAGCATGGGGCAGGGGGGGGATACGCAGTATTTT CASMGQGGDTQYF
. . TRBJ2-7 TRBV6-1 TGTGCCAGCAGACAGATACAGGACTTAAGGGACGAGCAGTACTTC CASRQIQDLRDEQYF
TRBD2 . TRBJ2-3 TRBV19 TGTGCCAGTAGTCCTGGACTAGCGGGAGGAACAGATACGCAGTATTTT CASSPGLAGGTDTQYF
. once TRBJ1-1 TRBV9 TGTGCCAGCAGCCCACAAACAGGGTTGAACACTGAAGCTTTCTTT CASSPQTGLNTEAFF
TRBD1 . TRBJ1-1 TRBV15 TGTGCCACCAGCAAATACCGGGACAGGGAAAACACTGAAGCTTTCTTT CATSKYRDRENTEAFF
TRBD1 . TRBJ1-5 TRBV4-1 TGCGCCAGCAGCCTGGGACAGGGGGAAAGCAATCAGCCCCAGCATTTT CASSLGQGESNQPQHF
. . TRBJ1-3 TRBV19 TGTGCCGGTGATGGAGACCGACTCAGCTCTGGAAACACCATATATTTT CAGDGDRLSSGNTIYF
TRBD2 . TRBJ2-7 TRBV10-3 TGTGCCATCAGTGACTCCGCTATCGCGGGACTACCGCCTTACGAGCAGTACTTC CAISDSAIAGLPPYEQYF
TRBD1 . TRBJ2-7 TRBV27 TGTGCCAGCAGTGATTCAACGGGACAGGGACCCTACGAGCAGTACTTC CASSDSTGQGPYEQYF